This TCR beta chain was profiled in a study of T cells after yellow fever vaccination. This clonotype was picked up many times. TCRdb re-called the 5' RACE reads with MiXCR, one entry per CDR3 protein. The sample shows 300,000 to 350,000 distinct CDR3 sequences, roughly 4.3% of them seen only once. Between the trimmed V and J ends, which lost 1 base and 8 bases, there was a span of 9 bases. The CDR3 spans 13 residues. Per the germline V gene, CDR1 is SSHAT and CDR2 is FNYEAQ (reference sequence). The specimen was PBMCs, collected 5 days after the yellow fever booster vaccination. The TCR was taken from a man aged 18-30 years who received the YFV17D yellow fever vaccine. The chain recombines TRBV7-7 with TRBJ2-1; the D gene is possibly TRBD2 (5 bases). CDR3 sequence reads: CASSLDGVDEQFF. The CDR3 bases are TGTGCCAGCAGCTTAGACGGGGTGGATGAGCAGTTCTTC.